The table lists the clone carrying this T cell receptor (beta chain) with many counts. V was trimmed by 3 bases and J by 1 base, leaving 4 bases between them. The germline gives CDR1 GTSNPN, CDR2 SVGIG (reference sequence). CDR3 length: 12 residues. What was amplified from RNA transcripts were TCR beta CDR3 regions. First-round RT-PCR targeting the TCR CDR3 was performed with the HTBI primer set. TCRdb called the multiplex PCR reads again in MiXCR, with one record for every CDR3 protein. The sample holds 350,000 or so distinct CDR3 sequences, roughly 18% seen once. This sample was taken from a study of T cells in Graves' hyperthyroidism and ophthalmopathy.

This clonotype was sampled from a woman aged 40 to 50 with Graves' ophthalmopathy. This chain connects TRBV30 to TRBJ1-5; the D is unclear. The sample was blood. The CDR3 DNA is TGTGCCTGGAGCGGAAGCAATCAGCCCCAGCATTTT. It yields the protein CAWSGSNQPQHF.